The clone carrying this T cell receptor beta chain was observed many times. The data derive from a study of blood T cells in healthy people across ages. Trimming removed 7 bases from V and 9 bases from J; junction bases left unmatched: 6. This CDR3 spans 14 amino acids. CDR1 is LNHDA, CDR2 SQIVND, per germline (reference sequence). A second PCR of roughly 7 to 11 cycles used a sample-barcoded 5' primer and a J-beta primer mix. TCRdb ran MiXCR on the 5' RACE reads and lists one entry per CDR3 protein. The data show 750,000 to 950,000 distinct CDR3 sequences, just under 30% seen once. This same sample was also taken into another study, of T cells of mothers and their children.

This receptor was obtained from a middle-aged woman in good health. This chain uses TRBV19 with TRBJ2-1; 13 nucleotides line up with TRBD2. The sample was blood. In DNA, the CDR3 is TGTGCCAGTACCGGGACTAGCGGGGTTGGTGAGCAGTTCTTC. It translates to CASTGTSGVGEQFF. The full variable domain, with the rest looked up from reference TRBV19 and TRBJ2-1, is DGGITQSPKYLFRKEGQNVTLSCEQNLNHDAMYWYRQDPGQGLRLIYYSQIVNDFQKGDIAEGYSVSREKKESFPLTVTSAQKNPTAFYLCASTGTSGVGEQFFGPGTRLTVL.